Reported below is one T cell receptor beta chain. Deletions cut 4 bases from V and 3 bases from J, with 15 bases between. CDR1 is MDHEN, CDR2 SYDVKM, per germline. The CDR3 covers 15 residues. The protocol was immunoSEQ multiplex PCR, while the TCRdb copy is restricted to in-frame clones and leaves out a portion. Of hundreds of thousands of clones in the sample, 88% were seen once. These data are taken from a study of shared T cell receptors in the human thymus. This same sample was also part of a study on human thymus T cells. As that study records: The source of the thymus tissue was resections taken during corrective heart surgery.

This sequence originates from a boy younger than two with a congenital heart defect. The rearrangement uses TRBV28 and TRBJ1-1; D remains ambiguous. Sequenced input: thymocytes. The CDR3 DNA sequence: TGTGCCAGCAGTTCACCGGAGAGGGTTGACACTGAAGCTTTCTTT. As protein: CASSSPERVDTEAFF.